The present T cell receptor (beta chain) was sequenced within a study of T cells in Graves' hyperthyroidism and ophthalmopathy. The germline CDR1 and CDR2 sequences are SNHLY and FYNNEI. V dropped 11 bases and J dropped 6 bases, with 20 bases sitting between them. This CDR3 is built from 14 residues. Researchers amplified the TCR beta CDR3 regions from RNA transcripts. TCR CDR3 underwent first-round RT-PCR with the HTBI primer set. TCRdb ran MiXCR on the multiplex PCR reads and lists one entry per CDR3 protein. The sample shows some 510,000 distinct CDR3 sequences, just over 45% of them seen only once.

Sample: peripheral blood or thyroid tissue (not recorded which). The sequence derives from a woman aged 18-29 years with Graves' hyperthyroidism. This chain links TRBV2 with TRBJ1-3; no firm D call. The CDR3 bases are TGTGCCGGCACCAAAGAGGCGGGATTAAACACCATATATTTT. This translates into CAGTKEAGLNTIYF. Looking up the rest from reference TRBV2 and TRBJ1-3 gives the full variable domain: EPEVTQTPSHQVTQMGQEVILRCVPISNHLYFYWYRQILGQKVEFLVSFYNNEISEKSEIFDDQFSVERPDGSNFTLKIRSTKLEDSAMYFCAGTKEAGLNTIYFGEGSWLTVV.